The 27 T cell receptor beta chains listed next were all sequenced from one sample in a study of shared clonotypes between healthy human individuals. It was CD45RO-negative cells, positively selected for CCR7, that made up naive CD8 cells, with terminally differentiated effector memory CD45RA+ cells excluded. Profiling relied on immunoSEQ multiplex PCR, and the TCRdb table lists in-frame clones only, not all of them. The sample shows about 2.2 million clones, 93% of them seen only once. Sequenced input: naive CD8+ T cells from PBMCs. Receptors were obtained from a man in his late teens or twenties in good health. Some clones in this sample may be carry-over from other donors' samples.

The genes are TRBV15 and TRBJ1-5; TRBD1 is a possible D gene (5 bases). V was cut by 0 bases and J by 6 bases, with 9 bases left in between. The CDR3 extends over 14 amino acids. Looked up from germline, CDR1 is LNHNV and CDR2 is YYDKDF (reference sequence). The CDR3, as DNA: TGTGCCACCAGCAGAGACAGGGAAGGTCAGCCCCAGCATTTT. Amino acid sequence: CATSRDREGQPQHF.

This chain uses TRBV5-5 with TRBJ1-2, with TRBD1 identical over 12 bases. Germline CDR1 SGHKS, CDR2 YYEKEE (reference sequence). CDR3 length: 14 amino acids. V dropped 5 bases and J dropped 8; count of bases not matched to a gene: 7. The CDR3 DNA sequence: TGTGCCAGCAGACCGGGACAGGGGGCGAACGGCTACACCTTC. As protein: CASRPGQGANGYTF. Complete variable domain (other parts from reference TRBV5-5 and TRBJ1-2): DAGVTQSPTHLIKTRGQQVTLRCSPISGHKSVSWYQQVLGQGPQFIFQYYEKEERGRGNFPDRFSARQFPNYSSELNVNALLLGDSALYLCASRPGQGANGYTFGSGTRLTVV.

The V call is TRBV19, the J call TRBJ2-5, with 13 bases matching TRBD2. CDR1 and CDR2 from the germline V gene are LNHDA and SQIVND (reference sequence). V lost 5 bases, J lost 5 bases, and 11 bases stayed unmatched. The CDR3 length is 17 residues. In nucleotides, the CDR3 is TGTGCCAGTAGTCAAGGGACTAGCGGGATACAGGGCGAGACCCAGTACTTC. Translating it yields CASSQGTSGIQGETQYF. The full variable domain, with the rest looked up from reference TRBV19 and TRBJ2-5, is DGGITQSPKYLFRKEGQNVTLSCEQNLNHDAMYWYRQDPGQGLRLIYYSQIVNDFQKGDIAEGYSVSREKKESFPLTVTSAQKNPTAFYLCASSQGTSGIQGETQYFGPGTRLLVL.

The sample holds one count of this clone. The chain couples TRBV14 to TRBJ2-7, with TRBD2 identical over 7 bases. Germline values: CDR1 SGHDN, CDR2 FVKESK. Trimming cost V 0 bases and J 1 base; bases outside gene matches: 6. This CDR3 is built from 16 residues. CDR3: CASSQEYSGISYEQYF. In nucleotides, the CDR3 is TGTGCCAGCAGCCAAGAGTACAGCGGGATATCCTACGAGCAGTACTTC.

The chain uses TRBV28 and TRBJ2-1; 12 bases are shared with TRBD1. Germline loops: CDR1 MDHEN, CDR2 SYDVKM. The CDR3 spans 16 residues. V lost 5 bases and J lost 10; bases outside the gene matches: 12. The CDR3 protein is CASSTRDRGRSAEQFF. In DNA, the CDR3 is TGTGCCAGCAGTACCAGGGACAGGGGGCGTTCGGCGGAGCAGTTCTTC.

The chain combines TRBV9 with TRBJ2-3; 11 bases align to TRBD2. Per the germline V gene, CDR1 is SGDLS and CDR2 is YYNGEE. CDR3 length equals 16 residues. V lost 3 bases, J lost 4 bases, and 7 bases stayed unmatched. CDR3 coding DNA: TGTGCCAGCAGCGCCATAGCGGGAGGGATAGCAGATACGCAGTATTTT. The encoded protein is CASSAIAGGIADTQYF.

The chain is built from TRBV27 and TRBJ1-5; a possible D gene is TRBD1 (5 bases). V was pared by 1 base and J by 11 bases, with 9 bases between. Per germline, CDR1 MNHEY and CDR2 SMNVEV (reference sequence). The CDR3 is 12 amino acids. This CDR3 is CASSLLGGSQHF. Written as DNA, the CDR3 is TGTGCCAGCAGTTTATTGGGGGGGTCCCAGCATTTT.

The genes are TRBV5-1 and TRBJ2-5, with D possibly being TRBD2 (6 bases). V lost 0 bases and J lost 5, with 11 bases in between. Germline-derived CDR1 and CDR2 are SGHRS and YFSETQ. The CDR3 extends over 14 amino acids. The CDR3 spells CASSLVGRGETQYF. Here the CDR3 DNA reads TGCGCCAGCAGCTTGGTCGGGAGAGGGGAGACCCAGTACTTC.

The rearrangement joins TRBV6-1 to TRBJ1-5, with TRBD1 matching over 8 bases. The V segment lost 3 bases and the J segment 3 bases; nucleotides outside the gene matches: 10. Germline lookup yields CDR1 MNHNS and CDR2 SASEGT. This CDR3 contains 17 residues. For the CDR3, the DNA is TGTGCCAGCAGTGAGGAACCCAGGACAGGGTTCAATCAGCCCCAGCATTTT. This translates into CASSEEPRTGFNQPQHF.

The V and J genes are TRBV5-1 and TRBJ2-2; D may correspond to TRBD1 or TRBD2 (5 bases each). Germline values: CDR1 SGHRS, CDR2 YFSETQ. The CDR3 spans 15 residues. Trimming removed 0 bases at V and 4 bases at J, with 10 bases between. Here the CDR3 DNA reads TGCGCCAGCAGCTTGGGTAGGGGAGCCACCGGGGAGCTGTTTTTT. As protein: CASSLGRGATGELFF.

This clone appeared once. V gene TRBV9 combines with J gene TRBJ2-1; unclear D gene. The CDR3 has 14 residues. Germline V gene sequence: CDR1 SGDLS, CDR2 YYNGEE. V was trimmed by 3 bases and J by 3 bases, leaving 10 bases between them. In DNA, the CDR3 is TGTGCCAGCAGCGGAGACGCGAGCTACAATGAGCAGTTCTTC. The encoded protein is CASSGDASYNEQFF.

The chain links TRBV28 to TRBJ2-3; possible D gene TRBD1, 6 bases. Trimming took off 4 bases at V and 0 bases at J, with 14 bases between the two ends. CDR1 MDHEN and CDR2 SYDVKM come from the germline V gene. There are 16 residues in the CDR3. CDR3 sequence reads: CASSYQGITSTDTQYF. CDR3 sequence (DNA): TGTGCCAGCAGTTATCAGGGGATCACTAGCACAGATACGCAGTATTTT.

This clone was counted only a few times. J is TRBJ1-1 and V is TRBV6-6, with D perhaps matching TRBD1 (6 bases). This CDR3 spans 15 amino acids. Germline CDR1 reads MNHNY; CDR2 reads SVGAGI (reference sequence). V lost 5 bases, J lost 0 bases, and 13 bases lay in between. The CDR3 here is CASSLYRDLNTEAFF. The CDR3 DNA sequence: TGTGCCAGCAGTCTGTACAGGGATTTGAACACTGAAGCTTTCTTT.

The chain is built from TRBV2 and TRBJ2-5; D remains unclear. V was clipped by 4 bases and J by 9 bases, with 12 bases between them. Germline V gene sequence: CDR1 SNHLY, CDR2 FYNNEI. This CDR3 contains 12 residues. This CDR3 is CASSGGMDAQYF. CDR3 DNA: TGTGCCAGCAGTGGCGGTATGGATGCCCAGTACTTC. Drawing the rest from reference TRBV2 and TRBJ2-5, the complete variable domain is EPEVTQTPSHQVTQMGQEVILRCVPISNHLYFYWYRQILGQKVEFLVSFYNNEISEKSEIFDDQFSVERPDGSNFTLKIRSTKLEDSAMYFCASSGGMDAQYFGPGTRLLVL.

The gene calls are TRBV18 and TRBJ1-4; TRBD1 matches at 9 bases. The CDR3 sequence is 16 residues long. CDR1 is KGHSH and CDR2 is LQKENI in the germline V gene. Losses at the gene ends were 3 bases for V and 8 bases for J; bases not matched to a gene: 10. The CDR3 DNA follows: TGTGCCAGCTCACCGCCGGACAGGGGAGAGCGAGAAAAACTGTTTTTT. It encodes CASSPPDRGEREKLFF.

The chain carries TRBV6-6 and TRBJ1-3; D uncertain. In germline, CDR1 is MNHNY, CDR2 SVGAGI (reference sequence). The ends were cut back, 6 bases at V and 0 bases at J, with 9 bases in the middle. The CDR3 runs 14 residues. The CDR3 spells CASSPFLSGNTIYF. The DNA of the CDR3 is TGTGCCAGCAGCCCCTTCCTCTCTGGAAACACCATATATTTT.

The rearrangement joins TRBV18 to TRBJ2-3, with 9 bases aligning to TRBD2. This CDR3 comprises 17 residues. The J segment lost 1 base and the V segment lost 0 bases, leaving 5 bases of the junction unmatched. Germline lookup yields CDR1 KGHSH and CDR2 LQKENI. CDR3 sequence reads: CASSPPAGGPRTDTQYF. In nucleotides, the CDR3 is TGTGCCAGCTCACCACCGGCGGGAGGGCCCCGCACAGATACGCAGTATTTT.

Regarding this clone: A much larger clone sits a single nucleotide away, making a read error possible. Other DNA sequences in the sample encode the same CDR3. The chain is built from TRBV27 and TRBJ1-5; D unresolved. This CDR3 is 13 amino acids long. Germline assignment: CDR1 MNHEY and CDR2 SMNVEV (reference sequence). Trimming left V 0 bases short and J 0 bases short, with 0 bases between. The CDR3 is CASSLSSNQPQHF. CDR3 nucleotide sequence: TGTGCCAGCAGTTTATCTAGCAATCAGCCCCAGCATTTT.

As regards this clone: This same CDR3 is encoded by further DNA sequences in the sample. The chain has TRBV28 and TRBJ2-1; D gene uncertain. CDR1 and CDR2 from the germline V gene are MDHEN and SYDVKM. Trimming took off 2 bases at V and 9 bases at J, with 5 bases between the two ends. This CDR3 has 11 residues. The DNA of the CDR3 is TGTGCCAGCAGTTTAGGGGTTGAGCAGTTCTTC. Encoded protein: CASSLGVEQFF.

The rearrangement links TRBV29-1 to TRBJ1-2; D unclear. V shed 4 bases and J shed 8 bases, with 14 bases lying between them. Germline values: CDR1 SQVTM, CDR2 ANQGSEA. The CDR3 loop spans 12 amino acids. CDR3 sequence reads: CSVVWPSGGYTF. CDR3 coding DNA: TGCAGCGTTGTCTGGCCATCGGGGGGCTACACCTTC.

This clone is a singleton in its sample. The chain couples TRBV27 to TRBJ2-1, with 7 bases fitting TRBD2. The V gene end was trimmed by 5 bases and the J gene end by 7 bases; junction bases not matched to a gene: 5. CDR3 length equals 13 residues. Germline loops: CDR1 MNHEY, CDR2 SMNVEV (reference sequence). The CDR3, as DNA: TGTGCCAGCAGTGTGGCTAGCGGTAATGAGCAGTTCTTC. This codes for CASSVASGNEQFF.

This clone was found once. This sequence joins TRBV27 and TRBJ2-1, with TRBD2 identical over 9 bases. The CDR3 loop spans 16 amino acids. V dropped 1 base and J dropped 5; count of bases not matched to a gene: 6. Germline CDR1 is MNHEY and CDR2 is SMNVEV (reference sequence). The CDR3 sequence: CASSLWREGQDNEQFF. In nucleotides, the CDR3 is TGTGCCAGCAGTTTATGGCGGGAGGGCCAGGACAATGAGCAGTTCTTC.

The J gene is TRBJ2-7, the V gene TRBV6-1, with a tentative D call TRBD2 (7 bases). CDR1 is MNHNS and CDR2 is SASEGT in the germline V gene. The CDR3 is made up of 12 amino acids. V shed 6 bases and J shed 6 bases, with 12 bases lying between them. CDR3 sequence: CASRRGGSEQYF. In DNA, the CDR3 is TGTGCCAGCAGGAGGGGGGGGAGCGAGCAGTACTTC.

Turning to this clone: Since a much larger clone is just one base distant, this may be a read error. This specimen includes other DNA sequences encoding the same CDR3. The CDR3 DNA sequence: TGTGCCAGCAGTTTGGTCAGCTCCTACGAGCAGTACTTC. Translated: CASSLVSSYEQYF. This sequence joins TRBV27 and TRBJ2-7, with D unresolved. The germline V gene encodes CDR1 MNHEY and CDR2 SMNVEV (reference sequence). The CDR3 consists of 13 residues. V dropped 3 bases and J dropped 0 bases, with 6 bases sitting between them.

This clone was recorded only once. The genes are TRBV15 and TRBJ2-1; 10 bases fit TRBD2. CDR1 is LNHNV, CDR2 YYDKDF, per germline (reference sequence). The CDR3 covers 15 residues. The ends lost 8 bases at V and 7 bases at J; junction bases unmatched: 11. The CDR3 protein is CATRLGASGRNEQFF. CDR3 DNA sequence: TGTGCCACCCGACTGGGGGCTAGCGGGAGAAATGAGCAGTTCTTC.

This clone was observed once. This sequence joins TRBV19 and TRBJ1-2; 8 nucleotides agree with TRBD1. The CDR3 is 19 amino acids. Germline CDR1 reads LNHDA; CDR2 reads SQIVND (reference sequence). The J segment lost 4 bases and the V segment lost 1 base, leaving 17 bases of the junction unmatched. CDR3 sequence: CASSIAPGQALPRGYGYTF. The CDR3 nucleotides read TGTGCCAGTAGTATAGCCCCGGGACAGGCCCTACCTCGAGGCTATGGCTACACCTTC.

The sample holds a few counts of this clone. This chain connects TRBV10-2 to TRBJ2-7; the D is unclear. Germline assignment: CDR1 WSHSY and CDR2 SAAADI. The CDR3 covers 11 residues. V gave up 4 bases and J gave up 6 bases, with 7 bases separating them. The CDR3 DNA reads TGCGCCAGCAGTGTGGGGTCCGAGCAGTACTTC. The encoded protein is CASSVGSEQYF.